These 13 T cell receptor beta chains share one sample of origin, sequenced in a study of T cell responses to AZD1222 COVID-19 vaccine. The data were produced by immunoSEQ multiplex PCR, yet TCRdb's version contains in-frame clones alone and is incomplete. The sample carries about 190,000 clones, 87% recorded once. The sample consisted of peripheral blood, taken on day 0 of MenACWY control vaccination. Every receptor here comes from an adult in good health.

CDR3 in amino acids: CASSSLSGRATGELFF. The CDR3 bases are TGTGCCAGTAGCTCTCTTAGCGGGAGAGCCACCGGGGAGCTGTTTTTT. V gene TRBV19 combines with J gene TRBJ2-2; 9 bases are shared with TRBD2. Germline loops: CDR1 LNHDA, CDR2 SQIVND (reference sequence). Unmatched junction bases numbered 9, after V lost 6 bases and J lost 4 bases. The CDR3 sequence is 16 residues long. Drawing the rest from reference TRBV19 and TRBJ2-2, the complete variable domain is DGGITQSPKYLFRKEGQNVTLSCEQNLNHDAMYWYRQDPGQGLRLIYYSQIVNDFQKGDIAEGYSVSREKKESFPLTVTSAQKNPTAFYLCASSSLSGRATGELFFGEGSRLTVL.

Note on this clone: The sample contains more than one DNA sequence encoding this CDR3. The genes are TRBV14 and TRBJ1-2, with 9 bases fitting TRBD1. The ends lost 3 bases at V and 4 bases at J; junction bases unmatched: 0. The CDR3 has 13 amino acids. Germline V gene sequence: CDR1 SGHDN, CDR2 FVKESK. The CDR3 loop reads CASSQDRGYGYTF. The CDR3, as DNA: TGTGCCAGCAGCCAGGACAGGGGCTATGGCTACACCTTC.

This clone was observed once. This chain joins TRBV29-1 and TRBJ2-2, with a possible D match to TRBD1 (5 bases). Germline assignment: CDR1 SQVTM and CDR2 ANQGSEA. V lost 5 bases and J 3 bases, leaving 22 bases between the germline ends. This CDR3 has 17 residues. The CDR3 loop reads CSVMSPTGPRDTGELFF. The CDR3 DNA reads TGCAGCGTTATGTCCCCCACAGGACCCCGAGACACCGGGGAGCTGTTTTTT.

The chain carries TRBV7-8 and TRBJ1-3; D not resolved. In germline, CDR1 is SGHVS, CDR2 FQNEAQ. Trimming took 2 bases from V and 0 from J, leaving 11 bases between them. The CDR3 covers 16 residues. This chain's CDR3 is CASSLLGELSGNTIYF. CDR3 DNA: TGTGCCAGCAGCTTATTGGGTGAACTCTCTGGAAACACCATATATTTT.

V is TRBV6-5 and J is TRBJ2-1; 8 bases map to TRBD1. In germline, CDR1 is MNHEY, CDR2 SVGAGI. CDR3 size: 14 residues. Trimming removed 0 bases from V and 7 bases from J; junction bases left unmatched: 2. CDR3 bases: TGTGCCAGCAGTTACTCGCAGGGGGCGAATGAGCAGTTCTTC. Encoded protein: CASSYSQGANEQFF.

This clone was observed a single time. In DNA, the CDR3 is TGTGCCAGCAGGGAGATTGGACAGATTAACTATGGCTACACCTTC. Translation: CASREIGQINYGYTF. V and J are TRBV6-6 and TRBJ1-2; D perhaps matches TRBD1 (6 bases). CDR3 length equals 15 residues. Trimming removed 6 bases from V and 1 base from J, with 15 bases in between. The germline V gene has CDR1 MNHNY and CDR2 SVGAGI (reference sequence).

CDR3 sequence reads: CASSITGEKGYTF. The CDR3 DNA follows: TGTGCCAGTAGTATTACAGGGGAGAAAGGCTACACCTTC. This chain links TRBV19 with TRBJ1-2, with TRBD1 matching 7 bases. The ends lost 3 bases at V and 8 bases at J; junction bases unmatched: 6. Germline CDR1 reads LNHDA; CDR2 reads SQIVND (reference sequence). This CDR3 spans 13 amino acids.

The chain employs TRBV3-1 (or the pseudogene TRBV3-2) and TRBJ2-1; D uncertain. The germline CDR1 and CDR2 sequences are LGHDT and YNNKEL (reference sequence). V dropped 0 bases and J dropped 4 bases, with 13 bases sitting between them. CDR3 length equals 16 residues. DNA of the CDR3: TGTGCCAGCAGCCAAGATAGAACAGAGTCGTACAATGAGCAGTTCTTC. Protein product: CASSQDRTESYNEQFF.

The chain uses TRBV30 and TRBJ2-7, with TRBD2 identical over 10 bases. This CDR3 comprises 16 residues. V gave up 4 bases and J gave up 6 bases; unmatched junction bases: 15. Germline CDR1 reads GTSNPN; CDR2 reads SVGIG (reference sequence). As DNA, the CDR3 is TGTGCCTGGACCCGCCCTAGCGGGAGCAGTAAGGTCGAGCAGTACTTC. Translated, it gives CAWTRPSGSSKVEQYF.

This clone was detected only once. The rearrangement links TRBV4-3 to TRBJ2-7, with TRBD1 matching 7 bases. Germline V gene sequence: CDR1 LGHNA, CDR2 YSLEER. V shed 1 base and J 3 bases; nucleotides not matched to a gene: 6. This CDR3 is 15 amino acids long. For the CDR3, the DNA is TGCGCCAGCAGCCAAGGTATAGGGACAGTCTACGAGCAGTACTTC. It specifies CASSQGIGTVYEQYF.

This chain joins TRBV27 and TRBJ1-2, with D tentatively TRBD1 (6 bases). With 6 bases removed from V and 4 bases from J, the gap between germline ends came to 12 bases. The germline V gene has CDR1 MNHEY and CDR2 SMNVEV (reference sequence). CDR3 length: 13 amino acids. The CDR3 DNA sequence: TGTGCCAGCAGGCCATTAGGGGGCTATGGCTACACCTTC. Its translation is CASRPLGGYGYTF.

The chain links TRBV10-3 to TRBJ1-2; 7 bases fit TRBD1. Germline assignment: CDR1 ENHRY and CDR2 SYGVKD. With 5 bases clipped from V and 4 bases from J, the junction kept 10 bases outside the gene matches. This CDR3 region has 15 residues. The CDR3 sequence: CAISRPGGGGYGYTF. CDR3 DNA sequence: TGTGCCATCAGTCGACCGGGAGGGGGCGGCTATGGCTACACCTTC.

V gene TRBV6-5 combines with J gene TRBJ2-5; D is uncertain. Germline CDR1 and CDR2: MNHEY and SVGAGI. V was cut by 9 bases and J by 0 bases, with 14 bases left in between. This CDR3 is built from 14 residues. The chain's CDR3 is CARFTGPYQETQYF. CDR3 sequence (DNA): TGTGCCAGGTTCACCGGACCGTACCAAGAGACCCAGTACTTC.